This T cell receptor beta chain was identified during a study of brain T cells in children with intractable seizures. Study-wide results and caveats: Absence of clones before surgery may stem from lower sequencing depth. Viral specificity was inferred only from CDR3 similarity; HCMV serostatus was unknown.

With respect to this clone: What it recognizes is unknown.

This CDR3 has 16 amino acids. The germline V and J ends were trimmed by 0 bases and 2 bases, with 14 bases remaining between them. Per the germline V gene, CDR1 is LNHNV and CDR2 is YYDKDF (reference sequence). Method: immunoSEQ multiplex PCR; TCRdb's copy keeps in-frame clones and lacks some. This sample has 340,000 or so clones; over 90% occur once, and the top ten carry 4.5% to 7%. Time point described: blood from clinic visit 5 months post-surgery; TSC patient then seizure free. Sequencing was limited to surgery cases with top T cell transcript signatures in brain tissue. Before surgery, patients took at least one anti-epileptic drug.

The rearrangement joins TRBV15 to TRBJ2-7; a weak D match, TRBD1 (6 bases). The clonotype comes from a boy under three years old with tuberous sclerosis and intractable seizures. The material sequenced was peripheral blood, taken more than 4 months after surgery. DNA of the CDR3: TGTGCCACCAGCAGAGATCATAGTACAGGGCCCTACGAGCAGTACTTC. Encoded protein: CATSRDHSTGPYEQYF.